These T cell receptor beta chains were read from a single sample in a study of siplizumab effects on memory and regulatory T cells. Measured with immunoSEQ multiplex PCR; TCRdb has only the in-frame clones, and not every one. The sample shows over 70,000 clones, approximately 95% of them seen only once. Sequenced material: CD8+ T cells sorted from blood. These TCRs come from a human donor in good health. The CDR3 runs from the conserved cysteine through the conserved F or W. Fields, in order: D gene, V gene, CDR3 protein. D genes are given only for firm matches.

TRBD2,TRBV2,CASSEGSGSYNEQFF
TRBD1,TRBV7-9,CASSPEGGGETQYF
TRBD1,TRBV28,CASSLTGGDEQYF
.,TRBV2,CASSEAGELFF
TRBD1,TRBV19,CASSPGQANEQYF
.,TRBV6-1,CASSEVTGPYNEQFF
.,TRBV27,CASASSGDYNEQFF
TRBD1,TRBV15,CATSGKTGVDGEQYF
.,TRBV29-1,CSETTGVSTDTQYF
TRBD1,TRBV28,CAIRSRDSRTDTQYF
.,TRBV6-1,CASSWGADGAFF
TRBD2,TRBV29-1,CSPKGYRSAGEIIDEQFF
.,TRBV28,CAGTGYEQYF
.,TRBV19,CASSIVLGEETQYF
.,TRBV10-3,CAISERATSSGNTIYF
TRBD2,TRBV5-8,CASSAAGGPSYEQYF
.,TRBV4-1,CASSQVINEQFF
TRBD1,TRBV18,CASSEDRGGHYEQYF
.,TRBV13,CASSGSGNTEAFF
.,TRBV27,CASSFRGGNSYGYTF
TRBD1,TRBV6-5,CASRQGTIYEQYF
.,TRBV7-8,CASSLDGRSVSYNEQFF
.,TRBV25-1,CASSESGSAETQYF
.,TRBV5-1,CASSLYTSPANEQFF
TRBD1,TRBV27,CASSLSTGGTEAFF
.,TRBV10-2,CASSVDGSGNTIYF
.,TRBV5-1,CASSLEGVEAFF
TRBD2,TRBV7-6,CASSPQSTSTLLNEQFF
TRBD1,TRBV4-1,CASSPATGINQPQHF
.,TRBV5-1,CASRGTPFSGNTIYF
.,TRBV9,CASSVTLSGDDTNTQYF
TRBD2,TRBV5-1,CASSLVPLGGSSYNEQFF
.,TRBV5-6,CASASGEDTGELFF
.,TRBV27,CASRVFGSTEAFF
TRBD1,TRBV27,CASSPYNRGHTEAFF
.,TRBV29-1,CSVEDLPDPSLGYNEQFF
TRBD2,TRBV27,CASSLLQKHLAGGPGELFF
TRBD2,TRBV7-8,CASSLLAGHGDTQYF
.,TRBV30,CAWSDTYRESPYEQYF
TRBD2,TRBV2,CASSEPTGTSFDYEQFF